This T cell receptor (beta chain) derives from a study of T-cell reconstitution after alpha-beta-depleted transplantation in children (TCRdb year 2016). Broadly, across the study: Using TCR repertoire profiling, the study quantitatively followed how T-cell immune reconstitution unfolded in children after TCRalphabeta/CD19-depleted allogeneic hematopoietic cell transplantation.

Library prep was done by PCR. This sample was sequenced with an Illumina HiSeq 2500. Molecular barcoding was employed in the preparation of TCR libraries, with unique molecular identifiers being used to normalize TCRbeta repertoire quantification. TCRdb reanalyzed the raw reads on its own, using fastp at Q25 for trimming and MiXCR for clone calling, and kept in-frame beta chains. Each CDR3 protein appears once, grouped with its most common genes and DNA. Here the sample has approximately 590,000 distinct CDR3 sequences; approximately 10% occur a single time. The top ten clonotypes cover about 4% of the sample. With respect to this clonotype: The antigen it recognizes is unknown. Base qualities are missing; no much larger clone stands one base away.

This TCR derives from a human donor who donated a stem cell graft to a child with acute myeloid leukemia. Sequencing used PBMCs from the stem cell graft donor, obtained from the stem cell graft.

The CDR3 here reads CASRDYNSYNEQFF. The base sequence is TGTGCCAGCCGGGACTACAACTCCTACAATGAGCAGTTCTTC. The chain is encoded by TRBV6-2 or TRBV6-3 joined to TRBJ2-1, with 7 junctional bases fitting TRBD2. Counted from cysteine to phenylalanine, this CDR3 has 14 amino acids. The kept DNA is CDR3 alone, 42 bases in frame from the first base. V ends up 8 bases short and J 0 bases short, with an unmatched junction base count of 4. CDR1 and CDR2 (MNHEY, SVGEGT) derive from the germline V gene.